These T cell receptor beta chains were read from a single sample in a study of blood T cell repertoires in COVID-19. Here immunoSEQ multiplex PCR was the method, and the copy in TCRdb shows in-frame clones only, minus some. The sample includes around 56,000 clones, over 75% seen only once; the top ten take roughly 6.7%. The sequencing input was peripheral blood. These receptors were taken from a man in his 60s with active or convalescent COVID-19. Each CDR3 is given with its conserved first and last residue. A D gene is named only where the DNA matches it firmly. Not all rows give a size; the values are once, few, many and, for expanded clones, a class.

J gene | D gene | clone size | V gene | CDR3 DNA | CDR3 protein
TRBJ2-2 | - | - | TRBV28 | TGTGCCAGCAAGGTGGCTAGGGGGACCGGGGAGCTGTTTTTT | CASKVARGTGELFF
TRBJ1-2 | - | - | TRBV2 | TGTGCCAGCAGCGGGGAGACAGGCGGTGGCTACACCTTC | CASSGETGGGYTF
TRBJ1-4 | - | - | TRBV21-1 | TGTGCCAGCAGCCTACGGACAGGGGGTAGAGTGACTAATGAAAAACTGTTTTTT | CASSLRTGGRVTNEKLFF
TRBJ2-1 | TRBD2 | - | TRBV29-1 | TGCAGCGTTGAACGTCAGCGGGAGGTCTACAATGAGCAGTTCTTC | CSVERQREVYNEQFF
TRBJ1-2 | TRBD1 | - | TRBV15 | TGTGCCACCAGCAGAGGGACAGGGTATGGCTACACCTTC | CATSRGTGYGYTF
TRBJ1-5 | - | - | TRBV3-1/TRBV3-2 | TGTGCCAGCAGCCAAGGGGCAGGCCCCATTCAGCCCCAGCATTTT | CASSQGAGPIQPQHF
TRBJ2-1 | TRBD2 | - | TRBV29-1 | TGCAGCGGAAAGAGGCTAGCGGGAGCAATTGAGCAGTTCTTC | CSGKRLAGAIEQFF
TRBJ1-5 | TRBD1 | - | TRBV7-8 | TGTGCCAGCAGCTTAACAGGGGGTCGTCAGCCCCAGCATTTT | CASSLTGGRQPQHF
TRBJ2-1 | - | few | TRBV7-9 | TGTGCCAGCACAAGGACAGCAAGCTCCTACAATGAGCAGTTCTTC | CASTRTASSYNEQFF
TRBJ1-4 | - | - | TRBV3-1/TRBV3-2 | TGTGCCAGCACGTACGGGACAAGGCATGAAAAACTGTTTTTT | CASTYGTRHEKLFF
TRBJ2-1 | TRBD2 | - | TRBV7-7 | TGTGCCAGCAGCCGGACTAGCGGGTGGAACGATGAGCAGTTCTTC | CASSRTSGWNDEQFF
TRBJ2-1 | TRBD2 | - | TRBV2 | TGTGCCAGCAGTGAAGGGTCCGAAGCGGGGACTTACAATGAGCAGTTCTTC | CASSEGSEAGTYNEQFF
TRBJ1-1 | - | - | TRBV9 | TGTGCCAGCAGCGCGGGACTTATGGGAGGGGCTTTCTTT | CASSAGLMGGAFF
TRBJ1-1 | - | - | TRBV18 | TGTGCCAGCTCCGGATCGAGGGACACTGAAGCTTTCTTT | CASSGSRDTEAFF
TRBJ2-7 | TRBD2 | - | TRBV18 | TGTGCCAGCTCACAAACGGGACTAGCGGTAACCTACGAGCAGTACTTC | CASSQTGLAVTYEQYF
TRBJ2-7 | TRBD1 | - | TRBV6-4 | TGTGCCAGCAGTTCTCAACAGGGGTACGAGCAGTACTTC | CASSSQQGYEQYF
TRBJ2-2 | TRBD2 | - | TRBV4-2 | TGTGCCAGCAGCCCCGAAGGGCGGGGGTGGAACACCGGGGAGCTGTTTTTT | CASSPEGRGWNTGELFF
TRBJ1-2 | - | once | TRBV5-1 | TGCGCCAGCAGCTTGGGGGACTCCGAGGGGCAATATGGCTACACCTTC | CASSLGDSEGQYGYTF
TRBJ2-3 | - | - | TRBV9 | TGTGCCAGCAGCCCCCTGCCCGCCGGTGCAGATACGCAGTATTTT | CASSPLPAGADTQYF
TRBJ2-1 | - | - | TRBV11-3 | TGTGCCAGCAGCTTTGATAGCCGCAGCGGTTACAATGAGCAGTTCTTC | CASSFDSRSGYNEQFF
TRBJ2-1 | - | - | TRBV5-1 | TGCGCCAGCAGCTTGGCCCCACTCTCAATCGAGCAGTTCTTC | CASSLAPLSIEQFF
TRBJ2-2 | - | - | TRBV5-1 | TGCGCCAGCAGCCAGACAGGGAACACCGGGGAGCTGTTTTTT | CASSQTGNTGELFF